The rows below give T cell receptor beta chains drawn from one sample of a study of shared clonotypes between healthy human individuals. Clones were sequenced by immunoSEQ multiplex PCR, and TCRdb holds only the in-frame ones, with some missing. The sample carries approximately 600,000 clones, roughly 95% recorded once. Source material: naive CD8+ T cells sorted from blood. These receptors were taken from a woman in her thirties in good health. CDR3s include the opening cysteine and the closing phenylalanine or tryptophan. A D gene is named only where the DNA matches it firmly. Not every row has a clone size; where given, it reads once, few, many or a size class.

DNA: TGTGCCAGCAGCGGGTCCCTAACACCGGGCCCAACTAATGAAAAACTGTTTTTT
CDR3: CASSGSLTPGPTNEKLFF
D: NA
J: TRBJ1-4
V: TRBV14
size: NA

DNA: TGTGCCAGCAGCTTTACTAGCGGGAAACCCTACGAGCAGTACTTC
CDR3: CASSFTSGKPYEQYF
D: TRBD2
J: TRBJ2-7
V: TRBV11-1
size: NA

DNA: TGTGCCAGCAGTTTCCGAGCGGGAGGGCCCTCCGGGGAGCTGTTTTTT
CDR3: CASSFRAGGPSGELFF
D: TRBD2
J: TRBJ2-2
V: TRBV27
size: NA

DNA: TGTGCCAGCAGTTTTACCGTAATAGCGGGAGATACGCAGTATTTT
CDR3: CASSFTVIAGDTQYF
D: TRBD2
J: TRBJ2-3
V: TRBV28
size: once

DNA: TGTGCCAGCAGCCTTATCGGACAGGGGGAGGCCGAGCAGTACTTC
CDR3: CASSLIGQGEAEQYF
D: TRBD1
J: TRBJ2-7
V: TRBV13
size: NA

DNA: TGTGCCAGCAGTTTATGGGCTAGCGGGAGGGCCAACAATGAGCAGTTCTTC
CDR3: CASSLWASGRANNEQFF
D: TRBD2
J: TRBJ2-1
V: TRBV27
size: NA

DNA: TGCGCCAGCAGTCATCCTGGATCATGCAATCAGCCCCAGCATTTT
CDR3: CASSHPGSCNQPQHF
D: NA
J: TRBJ1-5
V: TRBV23-1
size: NA

DNA: TGTGCCAGCCGCGTATGGGCCCAAGCGGGAGGGCCGGACGAGCAGTACTTC
CDR3: CASRVWAQAGGPDEQYF
D: TRBD2
J: TRBJ2-7
V: TRBV28
size: NA

DNA: TGTGCCAGCAGTTACCCCCTAGACCGCGCCAAAAACATTCAGTACTTC
CDR3: CASSYPLDRAKNIQYF
D: NA
J: TRBJ2-4
V: TRBV6-6
size: NA

DNA: TGTGCCAGCAGTCCATTCTTTCCAGCGGGCAGAGAGACCCAGTACTTC
CDR3: CASSPFFPAGRETQYF
D: NA
J: TRBJ2-5
V: TRBV28
size: NA

DNA: TGTGCCAGCAGTCCGGGCGGGGAGTTAGAGACCCAGTACTTC
CDR3: CASSPGGELETQYF
D: NA
J: TRBJ2-5
V: TRBV27
size: NA

DNA: TGTGCCAGCAGTTATACAGGGGGCAGGTCCGGGGAGCTGTTTTTT
CDR3: CASSYTGGRSGELFF
D: TRBD1
J: TRBJ2-2
V: TRBV7-6
size: NA

DNA: TGTGCCAGCAGGGGTGCACGGTTCGAGGGTGCATCCGGCTACGAGCAGTACTTC
CDR3: CASRGARFEGASGYEQYF
D: NA
J: TRBJ2-7
V: TRBV27
size: NA

DNA: TGCGCCAGCAGCTTGGTTGCGGGAGCTCAAAATGAGCAGTTCTTC
CDR3: CASSLVAGAQNEQFF
D: TRBD2
J: TRBJ2-1
V: TRBV5-1
size: NA

DNA: TGTGCCAGCAGTTCGGACGGGGCCTACGAGCAGTACTTC
CDR3: CASSSDGAYEQYF
D: NA
J: TRBJ2-7
V: TRBV27
size: NA

DNA: TGTGCCAGCAGTGGGGAGGGGGAAAGCAATCAGCCCCAGCATTTT
CDR3: CASSGEGESNQPQHF
D: NA
J: TRBJ1-5
V: TRBV7-9
size: NA

DNA: TGCGCCAGCACCTTGGTCCAAGGACTAGCGGAGAACAATGAGCAGTTCTTC
CDR3: CASTLVQGLAENNEQFF
D: TRBD2
J: TRBJ2-1
V: TRBV5-1
size: NA

DNA: TGTGCCAGCAGTTATGGGGGGGTACAAGAGACCCAGTACTTC
CDR3: CASSYGGVQETQYF
D: TRBD2
J: TRBJ2-5
V: TRBV6-5
size: NA

DNA: TGTGCCACCAGCAGAGTTGGCTTCTGGAACACCGGGGAGCTGTTTTTT
CDR3: CATSRVGFWNTGELFF
D: NA
J: TRBJ2-2
V: TRBV15
size: NA

DNA: TGTGCCAGCAGTTATTTGGGGAATCAAGAGACCCAGTACTTC
CDR3: CASSYLGNQETQYF
D: NA
J: TRBJ2-5
V: TRBV6-5
size: NA

DNA: TGTGCCAGCAGCTGGGATGGGCTAGCAGGGGAGCAGTTCTTC
CDR3: CASSWDGLAGEQFF
D: NA
J: TRBJ2-1
V: TRBV7-3
size: NA

DNA: TGTGCCAGCAGGGAGGAAGTAGCGGCCACAGATACGCAGTATTTT
CDR3: CASREEVAATDTQYF
D: NA
J: TRBJ2-3
V: TRBV2
size: NA

DNA: TGTGCCAGCAGTTTAGGCCTAGCGGTCCACAATGAGCAGTTCTTC
CDR3: CASSLGLAVHNEQFF
D: TRBD2
J: TRBJ2-1
V: TRBV27
size: NA

DNA: TGTGCCAGCAGTAGTGGAGGTTATTTCTACAATGAGCAGTTCTTC
CDR3: CASSSGGYFYNEQFF
D: NA
J: TRBJ2-1
V: TRBV9
size: NA

DNA: TGTGCCAGCAGCCCGTCGGGAGGAACGCAGTATTTT
CDR3: CASSPSGGTQYF
D: TRBD2
J: TRBJ2-3
V: TRBV7-6
size: NA

DNA: TGTGCCAGCAGCTCTGAAGATAGGGGTAACTATGGCTACACCTTC
CDR3: CASSSEDRGNYGYTF
D: NA
J: TRBJ1-2
V: TRBV5-6
size: NA

DNA: TGCGCCAGCAGCCCTACCGGAGATCAGCCCCAGCATTTT
CDR3: CASSPTGDQPQHF
D: NA
J: TRBJ1-5
V: TRBV4-1
size: NA

DNA: TGTGCCACCAGCAGGTCTAGCGGGAGAGCAAATGAGCAGTTCTTC
CDR3: CATSRSSGRANEQFF
D: TRBD2
J: TRBJ2-1
V: TRBV15
size: NA